The T cell receptor (beta chain) described here comes from a study of blood T cell repertoires in COVID-19. Per the original methods: Amplification of reference gene primers was used by the study to estimate nucleated cell counts. The method was immunoSEQ multiplex PCR; TCRdb's version includes in-frame clones alone and lacks a portion of them. That table supplies the V and J calls and clone size; D and trimming were determined from the DNA. Here the sample spans roughly 200,000 clones, approximately 80% being singletons. Material for sequencing was PBMCs or T cells enriched from blood (not recorded which). The receptor was isolated from a man in his forties or fifties who had recovered from COVID-19.

This chain's CDR3 is CASSIGGRGEDGAFF. CDR3 nucleotides: TGTGCCAGTAGTATCGGGGGCAGGGGGGAAGATGGAGCTTTCTTT. This chain connects TRBV19 to TRBJ1-1; 7 bases are a match to TRBD1. The CDR3 has 15 amino acids. Per germline, CDR1 LNHDA and CDR2 SQIVND (reference sequence). Germline trimming cut 3 bases from V and 10 bases from J; bases unmatched to any gene: 14. The whole variable domain, remainder taken from reference TRBV19 and TRBJ1-1, is DGGITQSPKYLFRKEGQNVTLSCEQNLNHDAMYWYRQDPGQGLRLIYYSQIVNDFQKGDIAEGYSVSREKKESFPLTVTSAQKNPTAFYLCASSIGGRGEDGAFFGQGTRLTVV.